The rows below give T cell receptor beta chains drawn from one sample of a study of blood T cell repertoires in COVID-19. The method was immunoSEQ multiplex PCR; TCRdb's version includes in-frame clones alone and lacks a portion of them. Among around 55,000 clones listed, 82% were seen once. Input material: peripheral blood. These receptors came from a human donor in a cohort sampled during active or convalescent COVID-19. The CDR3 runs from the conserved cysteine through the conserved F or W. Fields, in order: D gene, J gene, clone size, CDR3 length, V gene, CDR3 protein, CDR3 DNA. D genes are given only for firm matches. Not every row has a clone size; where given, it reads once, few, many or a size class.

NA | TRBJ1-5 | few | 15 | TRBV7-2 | CASSLDSGNRQPQHF | TGTGCCAGCAGCTTAGATTCAGGGAACCGACAGCCCCAGCATTTT
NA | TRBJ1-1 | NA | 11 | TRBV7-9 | CANSLATEAFF | TGTGCCAACAGCTTAGCGACAGAAGCTTTCTTT
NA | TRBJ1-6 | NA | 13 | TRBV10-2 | CATSGQENSPLHF | TGCGCCACCTCGGGACAAGAAAATTCACCCCTCCACTTT
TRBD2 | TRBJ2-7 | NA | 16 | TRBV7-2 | CASSSTRTSGGAGQYF | TGTGCCAGCAGCTCCACTAGGACTAGCGGGGGGGCCGGGCAGTACTTC
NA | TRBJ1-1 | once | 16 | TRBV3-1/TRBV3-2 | CASSQRREGGGTEAFF | TGTGCCAGCAGCCAACGTAGGGAGGGCGGGGGCACTGAAGCTTTCTTT
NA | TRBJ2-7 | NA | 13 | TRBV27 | CASSLGPAYEQYF | TGTGCCAGCAGTTTGGGCCCAGCCTACGAGCAGTACTTC
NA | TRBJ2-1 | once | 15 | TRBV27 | CASSPGSWGYNEQFF | TGTGCCAGCAGTCCGGGGTCCTGGGGCTACAATGAGCAGTTCTTC
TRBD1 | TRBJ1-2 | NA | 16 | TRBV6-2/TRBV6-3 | CASSRRDSLTNYGYTF | TGTGCCAGCAGTCGCCGGGACAGTTTAACTAACTATGGCTACACCTTC
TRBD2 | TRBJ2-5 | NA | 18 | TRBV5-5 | CASSLEGLAGGPRETQYF | TGTGCCAGCAGCTTGGAAGGACTAGCGGGGGGGCCACGTGAGACCCAGTACTTC
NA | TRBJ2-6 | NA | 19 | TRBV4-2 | CASSQGLGTTPSGANVLTF | TGTGCCAGCAGCCAAGGACTAGGGACCACCCCCTCTGGGGCCAACGTCCTGACTTTC
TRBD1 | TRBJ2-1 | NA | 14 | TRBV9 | CASSKQGTGNEQFF | TGTGCCAGCAGCAAACAAGGGACAGGGAATGAGCAGTTCTTC
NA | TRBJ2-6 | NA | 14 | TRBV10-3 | CAISESFGANVLTF | TGTGCCATCAGTGAGTCCTTTGGGGCCAACGTCCTGACTTTC
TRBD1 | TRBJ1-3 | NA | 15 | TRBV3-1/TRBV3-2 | CASSPYGQGGNTIYF | TGTGCCAGCAGCCCCTACGGACAGGGGGGAAACACCATATATTTT
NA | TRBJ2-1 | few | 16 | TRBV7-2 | CASSSSADSSYNEQFF | TGTGCCAGCAGCTCAAGCGCGGACAGCTCCTACAATGAGCAGTTCTTC
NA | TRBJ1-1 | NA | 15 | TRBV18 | CASSPSVVLNTEAFF | TGTGCCAGCTCACCCTCGGTTGTTTTGAACACTGAAGCTTTCTTT
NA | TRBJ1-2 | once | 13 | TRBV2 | CASNYTGFYGYTF | TGTGCCAGCAACTACACAGGGTTCTATGGCTACACCTTC
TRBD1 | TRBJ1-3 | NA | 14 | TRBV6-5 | CASSIQGAGNTIYF | TGTGCCAGCAGCATACAGGGGGCTGGAAACACCATATATTTT
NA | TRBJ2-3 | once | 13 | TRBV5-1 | CASSVKLTDTQYF | TGCGCCAGCAGTGTTAAACTCACAGATACGCAGTATTTT
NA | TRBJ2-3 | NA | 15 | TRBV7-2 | CASSPRARSTDTQYF | TGTGCCAGCAGCCCCAGGGCGCGAAGCACAGATACGCAGTATTTT
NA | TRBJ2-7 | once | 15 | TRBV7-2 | CASSPQRSLGYEQYF | TGTGCCAGCAGCCCCCAAAGGTCCCTCGGGTACGAGCAGTACTTC
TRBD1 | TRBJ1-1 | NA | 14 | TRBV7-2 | CASSWTGLNTEAFF | TGTGCCAGCAGCTGGACAGGTTTGAACACTGAAGCTTTCTTT
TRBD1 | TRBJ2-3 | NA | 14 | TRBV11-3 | CASSSGQGLDTQYF | TGTGCCAGCAGCTCGGGACAGGGGTTGGATACGCAGTATTTT
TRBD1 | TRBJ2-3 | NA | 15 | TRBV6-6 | CASGRDRVPTDTQYF | TGTGCCAGCGGCCGCGACAGGGTTCCCACAGATACGCAGTATTTT
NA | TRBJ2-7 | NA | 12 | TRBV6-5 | CASSLSSHEQYF | TGTGCCAGCAGTTTAAGCTCGCACGAGCAGTACTTC
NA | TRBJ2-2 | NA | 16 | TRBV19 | CASRPSMGANTGELFF | TGTGCCAGTAGACCATCCATGGGAGCGAACACCGGGGAGCTGTTTTTT
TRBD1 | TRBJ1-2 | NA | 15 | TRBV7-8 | CASSSRTGGDYGYTF | TGTGCCAGCAGCTCCCGGACAGGGGGGGACTATGGCTACACCTTC
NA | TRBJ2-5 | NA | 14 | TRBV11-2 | CASSPWGVQETQYF | TGTGCCAGCAGCCCTTGGGGGGTCCAAGAGACCCAGTACTTC
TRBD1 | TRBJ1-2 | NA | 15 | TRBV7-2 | CASSSGQAFNYGYTF | TGTGCCAGCAGCTCGGGACAGGCATTTAACTATGGCTACACCTTC
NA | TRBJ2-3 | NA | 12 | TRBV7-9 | CASSQGADTQYF | TGTGCCAGCAGCCAGGGCGCAGATACGCAGTATTTT
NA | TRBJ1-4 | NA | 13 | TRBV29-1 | CSVGTNTNEKLFF | TGCAGCGTTGGGACAAATACTAATGAAAAACTGTTTTTT
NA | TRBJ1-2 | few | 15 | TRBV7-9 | CASSLEGTRFYGYTF | TGTGCCAGCAGCTTAGAGGGGACAAGATTCTATGGCTACACCTTC
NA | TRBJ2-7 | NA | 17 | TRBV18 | CASSPPGGGVSSYEQYF | TGTGCCAGCTCACCTCCTGGCGGGGGCGTCAGCTCCTACGAGCAGTACTTC
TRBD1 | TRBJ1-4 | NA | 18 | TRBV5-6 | CASSLRSGQVYGHEKLFF | TGTGCCAGCAGCTTGAGATCGGGACAGGTATACGGGCACGAAAAACTGTTTTTT
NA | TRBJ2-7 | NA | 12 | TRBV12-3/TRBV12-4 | CASSPQGYEQYF | TGTGCCAGCAGTCCTCAGGGATACGAGCAGTACTTC
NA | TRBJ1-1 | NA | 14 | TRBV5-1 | CASSTTGLNTEAFF | TGCGCCAGCAGCACCACAGGTTTGAACACTGAAGCTTTCTTT
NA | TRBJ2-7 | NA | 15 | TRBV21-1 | CASSPGGTGNYEQYF | TGTGCCAGCAGCCCTGGCGGGACAGGGAACTACGAGCAGTACTTC
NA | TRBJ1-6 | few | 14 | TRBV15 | CATSSQSFNSPLHF | TGTGCCACCAGCAGCCAGTCTTTTAATTCACCCCTCCACTTT
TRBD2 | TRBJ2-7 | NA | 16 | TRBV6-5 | CASSSLGLDGVYEQYF | TGTGCCAGCAGTTCCCTTGGACTAGATGGGGTCTACGAGCAGTACTTC
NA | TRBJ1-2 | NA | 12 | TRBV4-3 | CASSGHRYGYTF | TGCGCCAGCAGCGGGCACCGCTATGGCTACACCTTC
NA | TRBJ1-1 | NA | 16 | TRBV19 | CASSMAGQAGRTEAFF | TGTGCCAGTAGTATGGCGGGTCAGGCCGGGAGGACTGAAGCTTTCTTT
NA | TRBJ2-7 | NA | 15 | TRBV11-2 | CASSRPRDYTYEQYF | TGTGCCAGCAGCCGACCCAGGGATTATACCTACGAGCAGTACTTC
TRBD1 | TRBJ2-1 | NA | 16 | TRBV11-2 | CASSFRDRGGYNEQFF | TGTGCCAGCAGCTTCCGGGACAGGGGGGGATACAATGAGCAGTTCTTC